Given below is one TCR beta chain in context. As it was prepared, the TCRbeta library received unique molecular identifiers. TCRdb reanalysed the PCR reads using MiXCR and keeps one entry per CDR3 protein. The sample holds around 360,000 distinct CDR3 sequences; about a tenth are singletons and the top ten take around 2.4%. The CDR3 length is 15 residues. Trimming pared 8 bases from V and 4 bases from J, leaving 18 bases between. CDR1 is LNHNV, CDR2 YYDKDF, per germline (reference sequence). These data originate in a study of T-cell reconstitution after alpha-beta-depleted transplantation in children.

This clonotype was sampled from a human donor who donated a stem cell graft to a child with acute lymphoblastic leukemia. The chain joins TRBV15 to TRBJ1-5; no reliable D call. The sequencing here drew on PBMCs from the stem cell graft donor, taken from the stem cell graft. The CDR3 nucleotides are TGTGCCACCCACGCATCCGGGAGAGCTAATCAGCCCCAGCATTTT. Its translation is CATHASGRANQPQHF.